Below, one TCR beta chain is given with its context. Its specificity is not known. TCRdb keeps only in-frame clones here, not all; method: immunoSEQ multiplex PCR. The sample has more than 110,000 clones; about 92% are singletons. This sample is drawn from a study of T cell responses to AZD1222 COVID-19 vaccine. Regarding the study as a whole: In all cases, repertoires were sampled only after the peak T cell response. Donors were chiefly white British, with a greater number of females, and clonal diversity was perhaps underestimated.

The germline gives CDR1 MGHDK, CDR2 SYGVNS. The CDR3 sequence is 15 residues long. The J segment lost 4 bases and the V segment lost 8 bases, leaving 9 bases of the junction unmatched. Material: peripheral blood, obtained on day 0 of AZD1222 vaccination. The chain joins TRBV25-1 to TRBJ2-1, with 9 bases fitting TRBD2. This sequence was found in an adult in good health. This CDR3 is CASETSGGGYNEQFF. In nucleotides, the CDR3 is TGTGCCAGCGAGACTAGCGGAGGGGGGTACAATGAGCAGTTCTTC.